This T cell receptor beta chain was documented in a study of CD8+CD57+ T cells in acquired aplastic anemia. Study at large: Sorted CD4+ and CD8+ cells yielded DNA averaging approximately 3.5 ug. Study-wide findings and caveats: Any difference that existed in CD8+ Simpson's diversity between patients and controls was not significant. Overlapping CD8+ CDR3 repertoires of patients and controls contained some 30 shared sequences.

CDR3 length: 16 residues. V was clipped by 5 bases and J by 4 bases, with 20 bases between them. From germline, CDR1 is LNHDA and CDR2 SQIVND (reference sequence). Profiling that covered TCR beta VDJ and CDR3 relied on genomic DNA as its template. TCRdb passed the reads through MiXCR, listing each CDR3 protein once. Among 250,000 to 350,000 distinct CDR3 sequences listed, approximately 56% were seen once. A remark on this clonotype: The antigen is undetermined.

V gene TRBV19 combines with J gene TRBJ1-2; D remains ambiguous. This receptor was obtained from a human donor with severe aplastic anemia or a healthy control (not recorded which). Sequences were obtained from sorted CD4+, CD8+, or CD8+CD57+ T cells (not recorded which) from PBMCs. DNA of the CDR3: TGTGCCAGTAGTGTACTAAGACAAACCAACCTCTATGGCTACACCTTC. The encoded protein is CASSVLRQTNLYGYTF.